Listed below are T cell receptor beta chains from one sample, sequenced in a study of blood T cell repertoires in COVID-19. TCRdb keeps only in-frame clones here, not all; method: immunoSEQ multiplex PCR. The sample consists of just under 250,000 clones, approximately 84% of them appearing once. The sequencing input was peripheral blood. The receptors here all came from a woman aged 25 to 45 who had recovered from COVID-19. CDR3s include the opening cysteine and the closing phenylalanine or tryptophan. The order of the fields is clone size, V gene, J gene, D gene, CDR3 length, CDR3 protein, CDR3 DNA. D genes are given only for firm matches. Expanded clones get a size class; other rows say once, few or many, or leave the size out.

size: NA; V: TRBV10-2; J: TRBJ1-2; D: TRBD1; length: 20; CDR3: CASSQNEDRDFNLTNYGYTF; DNA: TGCGCCAGCTCCCAGAACGAGGACAGGGACTTCAACCTTACCAACTATGGCTACACCTTC
size: NA; V: TRBV7-2; J: TRBJ2-1; D: NA; length: 18; CDR3: CASSLELAGRFSYNEQFF; DNA: TGTGCCAGCAGCTTAGAATTGGCAGGGCGTTTCTCCTACAATGAGCAGTTCTTC
size: NA; V: TRBV7-9; J: TRBJ2-3; D: TRBD2; length: 17; CDR3: CASSPRLAGVRADTQYF; DNA: TGTGCCAGCAGCCCAAGACTAGCGGGGGTAAGGGCAGATACGCAGTATTTT
size: NA; V: TRBV6-5; J: TRBJ2-7; D: NA; length: 13; CDR3: CASRPPTGYEQYF; DNA: TGTGCCAGCAGGCCTCCAACAGGCTACGAGCAGTACTTC
size: once; V: TRBV5-4; J: TRBJ2-1; D: TRBD1; length: 15; CDR3: CASSSPGQDLIEQFF; DNA: TGTGCCAGCAGCTCCCCGGGACAGGATCTAATTGAGCAGTTCTTC
size: NA; V: TRBV6-4; J: TRBJ2-3; D: NA; length: 12; CDR3: CASSDQGDTQYF; DNA: TGTGCCAGCAGTGACCAGGGAGATACGCAGTATTTT
size: NA; V: TRBV7-9; J: TRBJ2-7; D: NA; length: 11; CDR3: CASSPESKQYF; DNA: TGTGCCAGCAGCCCTGAGTCCAAGCAGTACTTC
size: NA; V: TRBV2; J: TRBJ2-5; D: NA; length: 12; CDR3: CASSDERETQYF; DNA: TGTGCCAGCAGTGATGAGAGGGAGACCCAGTACTTC
size: NA; V: TRBV19; J: TRBJ2-3; D: TRBD1; length: 15; CDR3: CASSIGAGGVNTQYF; DNA: TGTGCCAGTAGTATAGGGGCAGGGGGCGTCAATACGCAGTATTTT
size: once; V: TRBV7-3; J: TRBJ2-3; D: NA; length: 14; CDR3: CASSLFSGTDTQYF; DNA: TGTGCCAGCAGCTTATTTTCGGGCACAGATACGCAGTATTTT
size: NA; V: TRBV19; J: TRBJ1-5; D: NA; length: 16; CDR3: CASSSVLLTGNQPQHF; DNA: TGTGCCAGTAGTTCGGTCCTTCTAACGGGCAATCAGCCCCAGCATTTT
size: NA; V: TRBV7-2; J: TRBJ1-5; D: NA; length: 16; CDR3: CASSLVSGASNQPQHF; DNA: TGTGCCAGCAGCTTAGTTTCAGGGGCTAGCAATCAGCCCCAGCATTTT
size: NA; V: TRBV7-8; J: TRBJ2-7; D: NA; length: 17; CDR3: CASSHVGGRGYVYEQYF; DNA: TGTGCCAGCAGCCACGTCGGGGGGCGGGGGTACGTCTACGAGCAGTACTTC
size: NA; V: TRBV11-2; J: TRBJ2-3; D: NA; length: 17; CDR3: CASSFRLGLGRTDTQYF; DNA: TGTGCCAGCAGCTTCAGACTAGGATTAGGCCGCACAGATACGCAGTATTTT
size: NA; V: TRBV2; J: TRBJ1-1; D: NA; length: 14; CDR3: CASSEALKGTEAFF; DNA: TGTGCCAGCAGTGAAGCGTTAAAGGGGACTGAAGCTTTCTTT
size: NA; V: TRBV6-2/TRBV6-3; J: TRBJ1-6; D: NA; length: 14; CDR3: CASSYPPAGSPLHF; DNA: TGTGCCAGCAGTTACCCGCCGGCGGGCTCACCCCTCCACTTT
size: NA; V: TRBV5-4; J: TRBJ1-6; D: TRBD1; length: 15; CDR3: CASSTRDRDNSPLHF; DNA: TGTGCCAGCAGCACCCGGGACAGGGACAATTCACCCCTCCACTTT
size: once; V: TRBV11-3; J: TRBJ2-3; D: NA; length: 19; CDR3: CASSLADCRGTECTDTQYF; DNA: TGTGCCAGCAGCTTAGCCGACTGCAGGGGAACCGAGTGCACAGATACGCAGTATTTT
size: NA; V: TRBV5-5; J: TRBJ1-5; D: TRBD1; length: 15; CDR3: CASSLMTGEGQPQHF; DNA: TGTGCCAGCAGCTTGATGACAGGGGAGGGTCAGCCCCAGCATTTT
size: NA; V: TRBV19; J: TRBJ2-5; D: NA; length: 14; CDR3: CASSGVGVRETQYF; DNA: TGTGCCAGTTCCGGGGTTGGGGTCAGGGAGACCCAGTACTTC
size: NA; V: TRBV5-5; J: TRBJ2-7; D: NA; length: 15; CDR3: CASSAPRRPGDEQYF; DNA: TGTGCCAGCAGCGCACCGAGGAGACCGGGAGACGAGCAGTACTTC
size: few; V: TRBV5-1; J: TRBJ1-1; D: NA; length: 14; CDR3: CASSWTHGGTEAFF; DNA: TGCGCCAGCAGCTGGACCCACGGGGGCACTGAAGCTTTCTTT
size: NA; V: TRBV6-6; J: TRBJ1-2; D: NA; length: 13; CDR3: CASSLIPADGYTF; DNA: TGTGCCAGCAGTCTCATCCCCGCGGATGGCTACACCTTC
size: NA; V: TRBV6-5; J: TRBJ1-3; D: TRBD1; length: 14; CDR3: CASEGQVAGNTIYF; DNA: TGTGCCAGTGAGGGACAGGTTGCTGGAAACACCATATATTTT
size: NA; V: TRBV9; J: TRBJ1-4; D: NA; length: 15; CDR3: CASSVGTSYNEKLFF; DNA: TGTGCCAGCAGCGTAGGGACAAGCTATAATGAAAAACTGTTTTTT
size: NA; V: TRBV4-2; J: TRBJ2-1; D: NA; length: 17; CDR3: CASSQVSAASLYNEQFF; DNA: TGTGCCAGCAGCCAAGTGTCCGCGGCTAGCTTGTACAATGAGCAGTTCTTC
size: NA; V: TRBV6-1; J: TRBJ1-6; D: TRBD1; length: 14; CDR3: CASRGTGTNSPLHF; DNA: TGTGCCAGCAGGGGGACAGGGACCAATTCACCCCTCCACTTT
size: NA; V: TRBV4-1; J: TRBJ1-2; D: NA; length: 15; CDR3: CASSQVGLSAYGYTF; DNA: TGCGCCAGCAGCCAAGTCGGACTATCGGCCTATGGCTACACCTTC
size: NA; V: TRBV9; J: TRBJ2-3; D: TRBD2; length: 17; CDR3: CASSQTPSGGATDTQYF; DNA: TGTGCCAGCAGCCAAACGCCTAGCGGGGGGGCCACAGATACGCAGTATTTT
size: NA; V: TRBV6-6; J: TRBJ2-5; D: TRBD2; length: 16; CDR3: CASSYGGGDWVETQYF; DNA: TGTGCCAGCAGTTACGGTGGGGGGGATTGGGTCGAGACCCAGTACTTC
size: NA; V: TRBV3-1/TRBV3-2; J: TRBJ1-2; D: TRBD1; length: 16; CDR3: CASSQAGTVANYGYTF; DNA: TGTGCCAGCAGCCAAGCCGGGACAGTAGCTAACTATGGCTACACCTTC
size: NA; V: TRBV29-1; J: TRBJ2-7; D: NA; length: 11; CDR3: CSVPRGNEQYF; DNA: TGCAGCGTACCCCGGGGGAACGAGCAGTACTTC
size: NA; V: TRBV6-5; J: TRBJ1-4; D: NA; length: 16; CDR3: CASSYSNVQLSEKLFF; DNA: TGTGCCAGCAGTTACTCGAACGTGCAGTTAAGTGAAAAACTGTTTTTT
size: NA; V: TRBV29-1; J: TRBJ1-2; D: TRBD1; length: 15; CDR3: CSVETGGAGLNGYTF; DNA: TGCAGCGTTGAAACAGGGGGCGCGGGGCTTAATGGCTACACCTTC
size: NA; V: TRBV7-9; J: TRBJ2-3; D: NA; length: 17; CDR3: CASSFRAADFGADTQYF; DNA: TGTGCCAGCAGCTTTCGGGCTGCGGACTTCGGGGCAGATACGCAGTATTTT
size: NA; V: TRBV5-1; J: TRBJ2-1; D: NA; length: 18; CDR3: CASSLVRGGAANYNEQFF; DNA: TGCGCCAGCAGCTTGGTGCGGGGCGGAGCGGCTAACTACAATGAGCAGTTCTTC
size: NA; V: TRBV6-5; J: TRBJ2-7; D: NA; length: 15; CDR3: CASGVLSTGYYEQYF; DNA: TGTGCCAGCGGGGTACTATCGACAGGCTACTACGAGCAGTACTTC
size: once; V: TRBV3-1/TRBV3-2; J: TRBJ1-2; D: NA; length: 15; CDR3: CASSHVKQGPHGYTF; DNA: TGTGCCAGCAGCCACGTCAAACAGGGCCCTCATGGCTACACCTTC
size: NA; V: TRBV2; J: TRBJ2-5; D: NA; length: 13; CDR3: CASSEVAQETQYF; DNA: TGTGCCAGCAGTGAAGTGGCCCAAGAGACCCAGTACTTC
size: NA; V: TRBV9; J: TRBJ1-4; D: NA; length: 13; CDR3: CASSGAFNEKLFF; DNA: TGTGCCAGCAGCGGGGCCTTTAATGAAAAACTGTTTTTT
size: NA; V: TRBV7-9; J: TRBJ2-1; D: TRBD2; length: 15; CDR3: CASSPAGGPYNEQFF; DNA: TGTGCCAGCTCTCCAGCGGGGGGACCTTACAATGAGCAGTTCTTC
size: NA; V: TRBV5-1; J: TRBJ2-1; D: NA; length: 14; CDR3: CASSPGIGYNEQFF; DNA: TGCGCCAGCAGCCCGGGGATCGGGTACAATGAGCAGTTCTTC
size: NA; V: TRBV7-8; J: TRBJ2-3; D: NA; length: 14; CDR3: CASSFVQVTDTQYF; DNA: TGTGCCAGCAGCTTTGTGCAGGTCACAGATACGCAGTATTTT
size: NA; V: TRBV19; J: TRBJ2-7; D: TRBD2; length: 14; CDR3: CASSMASGAYEQYF; DNA: TGTGCCAGTAGTATGGCTAGCGGGGCCTACGAGCAGTACTTC